This T cell receptor beta chain was recovered during a study of CD8 T cells in ankylosing spondylitis. As for this clonotype: What it binds is unknown.

Study-level findings and limits: In synovial fluid and blood from reactive arthritis, some motif variants were previously reported. Peripheral blood held disease-linked clones only at relatively low frequency, and these were CD8+. Significant enrichment of disease-linked clones was reportedly seen in matched ankylosing spondylitis synovial fluid.

The V end was cut by 2 bases, the J end by 4 bases, with 11 bases between. Germline CDR1 KGHSH, CDR2 LQKENI. The CDR3 covers 14 residues. Each CDR3 protein is one row after TCRdb ran MiXCR on the 5' RACE reads. The sample has approximately 300,000 distinct CDR3 sequences, 20% seen once; the top ten hold around 8%. The TCR comes from a male donor with ankylosing spondylitis or in good health (not recorded which). The sequencing input was blood, either unsorted or a sorted T cell fraction (not recorded which). J is TRBJ1-2 and V is TRBV18; no clear D. In DNA, the CDR3 is TGTGCCAGCTCACCAATGGGCCACGTCTATGGCTACACCTTC. Its translation is CASSPMGHVYGYTF.